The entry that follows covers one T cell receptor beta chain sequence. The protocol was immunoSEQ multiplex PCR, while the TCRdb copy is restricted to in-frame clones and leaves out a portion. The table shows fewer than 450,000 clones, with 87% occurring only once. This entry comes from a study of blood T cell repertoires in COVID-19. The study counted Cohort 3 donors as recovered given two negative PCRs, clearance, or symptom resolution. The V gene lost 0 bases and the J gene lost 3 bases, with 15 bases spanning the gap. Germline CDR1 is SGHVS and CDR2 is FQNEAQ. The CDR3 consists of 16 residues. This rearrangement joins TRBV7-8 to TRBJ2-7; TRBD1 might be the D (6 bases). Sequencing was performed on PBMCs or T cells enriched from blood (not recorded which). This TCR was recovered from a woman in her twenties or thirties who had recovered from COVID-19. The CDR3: CASSLATGASYYEQYF. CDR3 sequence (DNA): TGTGCCAGCAGCTTAGCGACAGGCGCCTCTTACTACGAGCAGTACTTC.